This T cell receptor (beta chain) was sequenced during a study of cytomegalovirus exposure and HLA in healthy donors. Study-wide points: High sensitivity and specificity were reportedly achieved when the classifier diagnosed cytomegalovirus status. Among TCR beta chains, those listed as cytomegalovirus-associated numbered approximately 150. There were a few CMV-associated chains whose specificity for CMV antigens was confirmed in vitro.

This clone was seen once. The antigen remains unidentified. Among the approximately 110 subjects of the validation cohort, separate from the roughly 650-subject first cohort, were the donors. V was shortened by 5 bases and J by 0 bases, with 4 bases between the two germline ends. There are 13 residues in the CDR3. Germline CDR1 reads LGHNA; CDR2 reads YNFKEQ. Sequencing was performed with immunoSEQ multiplex PCR; in TCRdb, only in-frame clones are kept and a portion is missing. Found here are 260,000 or so clones, 85% to 90% of them singletons; the top ten hold 0.92%. The rearrangement joins TRBV4-2 to TRBJ1-4, with D unresolved. The clonotype was recovered from a woman in her late teens or twenties in good health and CMV-seronegative. Sequenced: PBMCs. As DNA, the CDR3 is TGTGCCAGCAGCACAGCAACTAATGAAAAACTGTTTTTT. Protein product: CASSTATNEKLFF.